The 16 T cell receptor beta chains below were found in one sample sequenced in a study of cytomegalovirus exposure and HLA in healthy donors (dated 2017 in TCRdb). Library generation was performed with the immunoSEQ multiplex PCR assay. For the multiplex PCR, a mixture combining 60 forward primers for TCR Vbeta segments and 13 reverse primers for TCR Jbeta segments was used. Not all clones reach the TCRdb copy of this immuneACCESS table, which keeps in-frame sequences only. Checked studies attribute under half of the gap to unresolved V genes and leave the rest unexplained. This sample holds 150,000 to 180,000 clones; around 75% were observed only once. The ten biggest clones cover approximately 8% of the sample. The sample taken for sequencing was PBMCs. The receptor source for this set is a man aged 30-40 years in good health and CMV-seropositive.

This clone turned up a few times. J is TRBJ2-5 and V is TRBV7-9; D gene ambiguous. The CDR3 is 16 amino acids. V was clipped by 1 base and J by 4 bases, with 16 bases between them. From germline, CDR1 is SEHNR and CDR2 FQNEAQ (reference sequence). CDR3 region: CASSLELSRSPETQYF. The CDR3, as DNA: TGTGCCAGCAGCTTAGAGCTCAGTCGGAGCCCAGAGACCCAGTACTTC. Based on the CDR3 plus reference TRBV7-9 and TRBJ2-5, the full variable domain is DTGVSQNPRHKITKRGQNVTFRCDPISEHNRLYWYRQTLGQGPEFLTYFQNEAQLEKSRLLSDRFSAERPKGSFSTLEIQRTEQGDSAMYLCASSLELSRSPETQYFGPGTRLLVL.

CDR3 loop: CASSSLVGARTEAFF. CDR3 DNA: TGTGCCAGCAGTTCGCTAGTAGGGGCGAGGACTGAAGCTTTCTTT. V gene TRBV6-5 combines with J gene TRBJ1-1, with D perhaps TRBD1 (5 bases). CDR1 is MNHEY and CDR2 is SVGAGI in the germline V gene. CDR3 size: 15 residues. V lost 4 bases and J 5 bases, leaving 17 bases between the germline ends.

This CDR3 reads CASSFDSPMNTEAFF. CDR3 coding DNA: TGTGCCAGCAGCTTCGACAGTCCTATGAACACTGAAGCTTTCTTT. The rearrangement uses TRBV7-9 and TRBJ1-1; tentative D call: TRBD1 (5 bases). Germline CDR1 and CDR2: SEHNR and FQNEAQ (reference sequence). This CDR3 contains 15 residues. Between the trimmed V and J ends, which lost 3 bases and 0 bases, there was a span of 11 bases. The full variable domain, with the rest looked up from reference TRBV7-9 and TRBJ1-1, is DTGVSQNPRHKITKRGQNVTFRCDPISEHNRLYWYRQTLGQGPEFLTYFQNEAQLEKSRLLSDRFSAERPKGSFSTLEIQRTEQGDSAMYLCASSFDSPMNTEAFFGQGTRLTVV.

The rearrangement uses TRBV19 and TRBJ1-1; D is possibly TRBD1 (5 bases). The length of the CDR3 is 14 residues. Trimming took off 5 bases at V and 1 base at J, with 11 bases between the two ends. Looked up from germline, CDR1 is LNHDA and CDR2 is SQIVND (reference sequence). Here the CDR3 DNA reads TGTGCCAGTAGTTCCCAGGGAGGGAACACTGAAGCTTTCTTT. This sequence encodes CASSSQGGNTEAFF. The full variable domain, with the rest looked up from reference TRBV19 and TRBJ1-1, is DGGITQSPKYLFRKEGQNVTLSCEQNLNHDAMYWYRQDPGQGLRLIYYSQIVNDFQKGDIAEGYSVSREKKESFPLTVTSAQKNPTAFYLCASSSQGGNTEAFFGQGTRLTVV.

This clone was found once. This chain joins TRBV12-5 and TRBJ1-2; D might be TRBD1 (5 bases). Trimming pared 5 bases from V and 6 bases from J, leaving 10 bases between. Germline CDR1 LGHNT, CDR2 FRNRAP. The CDR3 totals 12 residues. The CDR3 protein is CASGRGNNGYTF. The DNA of the CDR3 is TGTGCTAGTGGTAGGGGAAATAATGGCTACACCTTC.

This clone was recorded a few times. The J gene is TRBJ2-1, the V gene TRBV27; 7 bases map to TRBD1. CDR1 is MNHEY, CDR2 SMNVEV, per germline (reference sequence). The CDR3 has 15 residues. The J segment lost 1 base and the V segment lost 3 bases, leaving 3 bases of the junction unmatched. In DNA, the CDR3 is TGTGCCAGCAGTTTGGGACAGCCTTCCTACAATGAGCAGTTCTTC. It yields the protein CASSLGQPSYNEQFF.

This clone was seen more than once but under ten times. The V and J genes are TRBV30 and TRBJ2-3; 10 bases agree with TRBD1. Per germline, CDR1 GTSNPN and CDR2 SVGIG (reference sequence). The trim removed 0 bases at V and 1 base at J, leaving 1 base unmatched. The CDR3 totals 15 residues. CDR3 nucleotide sequence: TGTGCCTGGAGTGTGACAGGGGGCGGCACAGATACGCAGTATTTT. Amino acid sequence: CAWSVTGGGTDTQYF. Drawing the rest from reference TRBV30 and TRBJ2-3, the complete variable domain is SQTIHQWPATLVQPVGSPLSLECTVEGTSNPNLYWYRQAAGRGLQLLFYSVGIGQISSEVPQNLSASRPQDRQFILSSKKLLLSDSGFYLCAWSVTGGGTDTQYFGPGTRLTVL.

This rearrangement joins TRBV5-1 to TRBJ2-3; 10 bases are shared with TRBD1. CDR1 and CDR2 from the germline V gene are SGHRS and YFSETQ. The CDR3 length is 14 residues. The V segment lost 4 bases and the J segment 4 bases; nucleotides outside the gene matches: 3. The CDR3 is CASSVGTGADTQYF. The CDR3 DNA sequence: TGCGCCAGCAGCGTTGGGACAGGGGCAGATACGCAGTATTTT.

This chain joins TRBV5-1 and TRBJ1-2; D perhaps matches TRBD1 (5 bases). The CDR3 runs to 14 residues. Germline V gene data show CDR1 as SGHRS and CDR2 as YFSETQ. Trimming cost V 0 bases and J 5 bases, with 11 bases left between them. The CDR3 spells CASSLDRLFYGYTF. The CDR3 DNA reads as TGCGCCAGCAGCTTGGACAGGCTTTTTTATGGCTACACCTTC.

The chain couples TRBV5-1 to TRBJ2-3; 10 bases align to TRBD2. Germline V CDR1 and CDR2: SGHRS, YFSETQ. V shed 4 bases, J shed 4 bases, and the junction held 6 bases outside the gene matches. There are 15 residues in the CDR3. CDR3 residues: CASSLEREGSDTQYF. As DNA, the CDR3 is TGCGCCAGCAGCCTGGAGCGGGAGGGATCAGATACGCAGTATTTT. Looking up the rest from reference TRBV5-1 and TRBJ2-3 gives the full variable domain: KAGVTQTPRYLIKTRGQQVTLSCSPISGHRSVSWYQQTPGQGLQFLFEYFSETQRNKGNFPGRFSGRQFSNSRSEMNVSTLELGDSALYLCASSLEREGSDTQYFGPGTRLTVL.

The CDR3 sequence: CASMRQGTNTGELFF. The CDR3 DNA reads as TGTGCCAGCATGCGTCAGGGGACGAACACCGGGGAGCTGTTTTTT. The chain carries TRBV6-1 and TRBJ2-2, with D maybe TRBD1 (6 bases). Trimming removed 7 bases from V and 0 bases from J, with 12 bases in between. The CDR3 length is 15 residues. Germline V gene lookup returns CDR1 MNHNS and CDR2 SASEGT.

The V and J genes are TRBV18 and TRBJ1-1, with D unclear. The V gene lost 6 bases and the J gene lost 0 bases, with 5 bases spanning the gap. Per the germline V gene, CDR1 is KGHSH and CDR2 is LQKENI. The CDR3 totals 12 residues. The CDR3 nucleotides are TGTGCCAGCTCCTCAGTGAACACTGAAGCTTTCTTT. Translated: CASSSVNTEAFF.

J is TRBJ1-5 and V is TRBV30; TRBD1 is a possible D gene (5 bases). V lost 5 bases, J lost 0 bases, and 11 bases lay in between. The CDR3 totals 14 residues. Germline loops: CDR1 GTSNPN, CDR2 SVGIG (reference sequence). CDR3 protein: CAWDSGISNQPQHF. CDR3 nucleotides: TGTGCCTGGGATTCAGGGATTAGCAATCAGCCCCAGCATTTT. The whole variable domain, remainder taken from reference TRBV30 and TRBJ1-5, is SQTIHQWPATLVQPVGSPLSLECTVEGTSNPNLYWYRQAAGRGLQLLFYSVGIGQISSEVPQNLSASRPQDRQFILSSKKLLLSDSGFYLCAWDSGISNQPQHFGDGTRLSIL.

The rearrangement joins TRBV5-1 to TRBJ2-3; 12 bases agree with TRBD2. The ends lost 4 bases at V and 4 bases at J; junction bases unmatched: 4. The germline CDR1 and CDR2 sequences are SGHRS and YFSETQ. The CDR3 runs to 15 residues. Here the CDR3 DNA reads TGCGCCAGCAGCATCGGGACTAGCGGGTCAGATACGCAGTATTTT. Its protein is CASSIGTSGSDTQYF.

The chain carries TRBV19 and TRBJ1-5; D might be TRBD1 (6 bases). Germline V lookup: CDR1 LNHDA, CDR2 SQIVND (reference sequence). CDR3 length: 14 amino acids. Trimming removed 3 bases from V and 4 bases from J, with 10 bases in between. CDR3 residues: CASSMWDTNQPQHF. The CDR3 nucleotides are TGTGCCAGTAGTATGTGGGACACTAATCAGCCCCAGCATTTT.

This chain links TRBV4-2 with TRBJ1-2; a possible D gene is TRBD1 (5 bases). Trimming removed 0 bases from V and 0 bases from J, with 17 bases in between. CDR3 length: 18 amino acids. CDR1 is LGHNA and CDR2 is YNFKEQ in the germline V gene. CDR3: CASSQDQLAGPTNYGYTF. The CDR3 DNA sequence: TGTGCCAGCAGCCAAGATCAACTAGCGGGACCCACTAACTATGGCTACACCTTC.